Shown below are 2 T cell receptor beta chains from a single sample sequenced in a study of immune evolution from preneoplasia to lung adenocarcinoma (dated by TCRdb to 2020 to 2022). Receptor amplification or capture employed the immunoSEQ multiplex PCR assay. In TCRdb, the immuneACCESS table is reduced to in-frame sequences with V and J assigned. These tables do not hold every clone; where another copy was compared, an unresolved V gene accounts for under half, and the others remain unexplained. The sample includes roughly 3,800 clones, with roughly 77% observed a single time. The ten largest account for approximately 15% of the sample. Sequenced: FFPE adjacent normal lung tissue. The receptor set was obtained from a person aged 60-79 years with lung adenocarcinoma.

The chain couples TRBV28 to TRBJ2-5; TRBD1 aligns across 7 bases. With V trimmed by 1 base and J by 5 bases, 4 bases remained unmatched. The CDR3 runs to 14 residues. Germline CDR1 reads MDHEN; CDR2 reads SYDVKM. The CDR3 here is CASSLSDRRETQYF. The DNA of the CDR3 is TGTGCCAGCAGTTTATCGGACAGGCGGGAGACCCAGTACTTC.

This chain joins TRBV6-1 and TRBJ2-1, with D possibly being TRBD2 (5 bases). The V and J ends lost 7 bases and 5 bases respectively, with 12 bases between them. This CDR3 spans 13 amino acids. Germline assignment: CDR1 MNHNS and CDR2 SASEGT. CDR3 in amino acids: CASTERKNNEQFF. In nucleotides, the CDR3 is TGTGCCAGCACCGAGCGGAAAAACAATGAGCAGTTCTTC.